The 13 T cell receptor beta chains in this list originate from one sample, sequenced in a study of early T cells in non-severe SARS-CoV-2 infection. MiXCR, run by TCRdb on the 5' RACE reads, gives a single entry per CDR3 protein. This sample yields roughly 88,000 distinct CDR3 sequences, of which around 15% are seen a single time; about 6% belongs to the top ten. The sequenced material came from whole blood. The receptors originated from an adult who was a healthcare worker with PCR-confirmed SARS-CoV-2 infection or an uninfected control (not recorded which).

The chain recombines TRBV10-2 with TRBJ1-6; D is uncertain. V was trimmed by 0 bases and J by 7 bases, leaving 10 bases between them. The CDR3 is 15 amino acids. Germline V lookup: CDR1 WSHSY, CDR2 SAAADI. The CDR3 reads CASSESSGGNSPLHF. The CDR3, as DNA: TGCGCCAGCAGTGAGTCGAGTGGTGGGAATTCACCCCTCCACTTT.

The V gene is TRBV7-9, the J gene TRBJ1-4; no definite D call. CDR3 length: 14 residues. Per the germline V gene, CDR1 is SEHNR and CDR2 is FQNEAQ (reference sequence). V dropped 0 bases and J dropped 8 bases, with 10 bases sitting between them. CDR3 coding DNA: TGTGCCAGCAGCTTAGCCCGTGAAGGGGAAAAACTGTTTTTT. Its protein is CASSLAREGEKLFF.

This clonotype turned up a few times. The rearrangement links TRBV2 to TRBJ1-5, with D hard to call. The germline V gene has CDR1 SNHLY and CDR2 FYNNEI. The V gene lost 4 bases and the J gene lost 1 base, with 5 bases spanning the gap. The CDR3 has 13 amino acids. The CDR3 spells CASSVGSNQPQHF. As DNA, the CDR3 is TGTGCCAGCAGTGTTGGGAGCAATCAGCCCCAGCATTTT.

This chain uses TRBV10-2 with TRBJ2-2; perhaps TRBD1 as D (6 bases). Trimming removed 4 bases from V and 2 bases from J, with 11 bases in between. The CDR3 consists of 15 residues. Germline V lookup: CDR1 WSHSY, CDR2 SAAADI. CDR3 in DNA: TGCGCCAGCAGTGTGGGGACACTAAACACCGGGGAGCTGTTTTTT. It yields the protein CASSVGTLNTGELFF.

This clonotype was counted a few times. V is TRBV28 and J is TRBJ2-5, with D possibly TRBD2 on 5 matching bases. The ends were cut back, 7 bases at V and 5 bases at J, with 17 bases in the middle. In germline, CDR1 is MDHEN, CDR2 SYDVKM. This CDR3 spans 14 amino acids. The CDR3 sequence: CASNQAGRVETQYF. The DNA for the CDR3 is TGTGCCAGCAACCAGGCTGGGCGGGTTGAGACCCAGTACTTC.

The V gene is TRBV5-1, the J gene TRBJ2-1, with D perhaps TRBD2 (6 bases). Looked up from germline, CDR1 is SGHRS and CDR2 is YFSETQ. The CDR3 spans 16 residues. Trimming shortened V by 0 bases and J by 3 bases, and 13 bases separated the two germline ends. This CDR3 is CASSLGAGTGYNEQFF. The CDR3 DNA follows: TGCGCCAGCAGCTTGGGGGCCGGGACTGGCTACAATGAGCAGTTCTTC.

The chain couples TRBV20-1 to TRBJ1-1, with 8 positions matching TRBD1. This CDR3 spans 14 amino acids. Looked up from germline, CDR1 is DFQATT and CDR2 is SNEGSKA (reference sequence). Losses at the gene ends were 6 bases for V and 3 bases for J; bases not matched to a gene: 9. In DNA form, the CDR3 reads TGCAGTGCCCCCCGGACAGGGTGGGACACTGAAGCTTTCTTT. Its protein product is CSAPRTGWDTEAFF.

This clonotype was observed at least ten times. The rearrangement links TRBV27 to TRBJ2-1; TRBD2 agrees at 16 bases. V lost 5 bases and J lost 0; bases outside the gene matches: 7. The V gene's germline CDR1 is MNHEY and CDR2 SMNVEV (reference sequence). The CDR3 consists of 19 residues. CDR3 coding DNA: TGTGCCAGCAGTCCGGGACTAGCGGGGGGGACCAGCTCCTACAATGAGCAGTTCTTC. Protein product: CASSPGLAGGTSSYNEQFF.

The chain joins TRBV2 to TRBJ1-5; a weak D match, TRBD1 (5 bases). In germline, CDR1 is SNHLY, CDR2 FYNNEI. The CDR3 covers 15 residues. Trimming removed 4 bases from V and 7 bases from J, with 17 bases in between. The CDR3 nucleotides read TGTGCCAGCAGTGCTGGGCAGGGAAGGGCACAGCCCCAGCATTTT. Its protein is CASSAGQGRAQPQHF.

This clonotype came up a few times. This chain links TRBV10-3 with TRBJ2-3; D not certain. With 3 bases removed from V and 1 base from J, the gap between germline ends came to 14 bases. The V gene's germline CDR1 is ENHRY and CDR2 SYGVKD. The CDR3 runs to 16 residues. CDR3 in amino acids: CAISDKAVDRTDTQYF. CDR3 nucleotides: TGTGCCATCAGTGACAAAGCCGTGGACCGCACAGATACGCAGTATTTT.

This clonotype was picked up a small number of times. The CDR3 nucleotides are TGTGCCAGCAGTTTGGACAGGGGACCCACTGAAGCTTTCTTT. It specifies CASSLDRGPTEAFF. The chain carries TRBV27 and TRBJ1-1; 9 bases align to TRBD1. The V gene's germline CDR1 is MNHEY and CDR2 SMNVEV (reference sequence). The CDR3 length is 14 residues. The junction had 3 bases not matched to a gene; V was cut back by 3 bases and J by 4 bases.

This clonotype was seen a single time. J is TRBJ2-5 and V is TRBV19; 10 nucleotides line up with TRBD1. CDR3 length: 16 amino acids. Trimming at V came to 3 bases and at J to 1 base, leaving 5 bases not matched to a gene. CDR1 and CDR2 (germline): LNHDA, SQIVND (reference sequence). The CDR3 loop reads CASSMTGGEGQETQYF. The CDR3 DNA reads as TGTGCCAGTAGTATGACAGGGGGCGAGGGCCAAGAGACCCAGTACTTC.

The chain couples TRBV5-1 to TRBJ2-1, with D maybe TRBD1 (6 bases). The CDR3 sequence is 15 residues long. The germline V gene has CDR1 SGHRS and CDR2 YFSETQ. Trimming cost V 4 bases and J 2 bases, with 13 bases left between them. In DNA form, the CDR3 reads TGCGCCAGCAGCCAGAGGGGGATCCCCTACAATGAGCAGTTCTTC. This gives the protein CASSQRGIPYNEQFF.